This note documents a single T cell receptor beta chain sequence. Its antigen is undetermined. An end of the junction differs from the germline gene, which may be a read error. Naive CD45RA+ and memory CD45RA-negative subsets were split from CD4+ cells. The sample originates from a study of shared clonotypes between healthy human individuals. The overall study: Plates per donor: three CD4 naive, three CD4 memory, two CD8 naive, one CD8 memory. Findings of the study overall: Sharing across four donors was seen in 4% to 6.5% of naive CD4 clonotypes.

Per the original data handling: Junction-only immunoSEQ data arrived without quality scores, meaning filtering differed. The repertoire was sequenced with immunoSEQ multiplex PCR; TCRdb's copy has only in-frame clones and lacks some. V, J and clone size were drawn from that table, and D and trimming were deduced from the DNA. The repertoire holds about 1.5 million clones, nearly 99% seen once, with approximately 0.45% in the top ten. Germline CDR1 reads SGHNT; CDR2 reads YYREEE (reference sequence). CDR3 length: 14 residues. The receptor was isolated from a man between 25 and 39 years old in good health. Sequencing was performed on naive CD4+ T cells sorted from blood. Subset noted: CD45RA+ positively selected. The rearrangement links TRBV5-4 to TRBJ1-2; D is uncertain. DNA for the CDR3: TGTGCTAGCAGCTTGGGAGGGACTAACTATGGCTACACCTTC. Translating gives CASSLGGTNYGYTF.